The clone carrying this T cell receptor beta chain has a single count. CDR3 size: 15 residues. Germline CDR1 reads SNHLY; CDR2 reads FYNNEI. Trimming took off 4 bases at V and 10 bases at J, with 20 bases between the two ends. These data originate in a study of CD8 T cells in Susac syndrome. The study sequenced TCR beta in blood CD8+ and CD4+ T cells. The multiple sclerosis controls comprised treatment-naive patients whose relapsing-remitting disease was stable or active. TEMRA cells were FACS-enriched, while CD8+ and CD4+ T cells were negatively isolated. Random hexamers were used to reverse transcribe roughly 0.45 to 1 ug of RNA. Amplification of TCR beta CDR3 spanned 54 Vbeta and 13 Jbeta via immunoSEQ multiplex PCR. MiXCR, applied by TCRdb to the immunoSEQ multiplex PCR reads, yields one record per CDR3 protein. This table holds a few hundred thousand distinct CDR3 sequences, around 93% found once.

The chain carries TRBV2 and TRBJ2-1, with D possibly TRBD1 on 7 matching bases. This TCR was sampled from a human donor with multiple sclerosis. Sequencing was done on a sample of CD4+ T cells from PBMCs. DNA for the CDR3: TGTGCCAGCAGTGGGAGGGGGCTATACTCCGGGGAGCAGTTCTTC. This sequence encodes CASSGRGLYSGEQFF.